These T cell receptor beta chains were read from a single sample in a study of cytomegalovirus exposure and HLA in healthy donors. The protocol was immunoSEQ multiplex PCR, while the TCRdb copy is restricted to in-frame clones and leaves out a portion. The sample carries approximately 100,000 clones, 85% to 90% recorded once. The sequencing input was PBMCs. The receptors shown here come from a man aged 25 to 45 in good health and CMV-seronegative. Each CDR3 is given with its conserved first and last residue. D genes are given only for firm matches. Clone size, where shown, is once, few, many, or a class for clones that have expanded.

j_call v_call clone_size d_call cdr3_aa cdr3_nt
TRBJ1-2 TRBV4-1 - TRBD1 CASSQETGVYGYTF TGCGCCAGCAGCCAAGAGACAGGGGTCTATGGCTACACCTTC
TRBJ2-7 TRBV9 - - CASSPLTATYEQYF TGTGCCAGCAGCCCTCTGACAGCCACCTACGAGCAGTACTTC
TRBJ2-7 TRBV30 once TRBD2 CALQGSGDSYEQYF TGTGCCCTCCAAGGTAGCGGGGACTCCTACGAGCAGTACTTC
TRBJ2-7 TRBV28 - TRBD1 CACQMGQGGFEYF TGTGCCTGTCAGATGGGACAGGGAGGTTTCGAGTACTTC
TRBJ1-2 TRBV25-1 - - CASSKDRVYGYTF TGTGCCAGCAGTAAGGACAGAGTATATGGCTACACCTTC
TRBJ2-5 TRBV14 - - CASSQGRVETQYF TGTGCCAGCAGCCAAGGGAGGGTCGAGACCCAGTACTTC
TRBJ2-7 TRBV6-5 - - CASRRTANYEQYF TGTGCCAGCAGGAGGACAGCAAACTACGAGCAGTACTTC
TRBJ2-3 TRBV5-6 once - CASSFPVQLSRVPSDTQYF TGTGCCAGCAGCTTTCCAGTGCAACTGAGCAGGGTCCCCTCAGATACGCAGTATTTT
TRBJ2-5 TRBV5-1 - TRBD2 CASSYRLAGGQETQYF TGCGCCAGCAGTTACAGACTAGCGGGGGGACAAGAGACCCAGTACTTC
TRBJ2-1 TRBV4-3 - TRBD1 CASSQDTKGGEQFF TGCGCCAGCAGCCAAGATACGAAAGGGGGCGAGCAGTTCTTC
TRBJ1-1 TRBV27 - - CASSWPQLNTEAFF TGTGCCAGCAGTTGGCCACAGTTGAACACTGAAGCTTTCTTT
TRBJ2-3 TRBV4-2 - - CASSQTPGERADTQYF TGTGCCAGCAGCCAGACCCCGGGAGAACGGGCAGATACGCAGTATTTT
TRBJ2-7 TRBV27 - - CASKQEYEQYF TGTGCCAGCAAACAGGAGTACGAGCAGTACTTC
TRBJ1-5 TRBV19 - - CASAGVSNQPQHF TGTGCCTCCGCAGGGGTTAGCAATCAGCCCCAGCATTTT
TRBJ2-2 TRBV5-6 - TRBD2 CASSLSVRGGGRRTGELFF TGTGCCAGCAGCTTGAGCGTCAGGGGCGGCGGGAGGCGCACCGGGGAGCTGTTTTTT
TRBJ1-1 TRBV18 - TRBD1 CASSPEQGANTEAFF TGTGCCAGCTCACCAGAACAGGGGGCGAACACTGAAGCTTTCTTT
TRBJ1-1 TRBV19 - TRBD1 CASSIDYRGNTEAFF TGTGCCAGTAGTATAGATTACAGGGGGAACACTGAAGCTTTCTTT
TRBJ2-2 TRBV27 - TRBD2 CASTPSAGEKNGELFF TGTGCCAGCACCCCTTCGGCGGGGGAGAAAAACGGGGAGCTGTTTTTT
TRBJ1-1 TRBV10-3 - - CAISVGQATAF TGTGCCATCAGTGTTGGGCAGGCGACAGCGTTT
TRBJ2-7 TRBV2 - - CASTREREQYF TGTGCCAGCACCCGTGAGCGCGAGCAGTACTTC
TRBJ2-5 TRBV6-6 - TRBD2 CASSYGGRGAQETQYF TGTGCCAGCAGTTACGGGGGGCGGGGGGCCCAAGAGACCCAGTACTTC
TRBJ2-7 TRBV5-4 - - CASSLGGPSSYEQYF TGTGCCAGCAGCTTGGGTGGGCCGAGCTCCTACGAGCAGTACTTC